This entry is about one T cell receptor beta chain. This clonotype was seen repeatedly, ten times or more. What antigen it recognizes has not been identified. No qualities accompany the bases; no much larger clone lies one base away. In the ophthalmopathy patients, disease was moderately to severely active, with a Clinical Activity Score of 3 or more, a NOSPECS grade of 4 or more, and a duration of less than 3 months. The study excluded patients with uncontrolled infections, other autoimmune diseases, pregnancy or lactation. Diagnoses were established on the basis of clinical symptoms, serum thyroxine and TRAb, thyroid ultrasound, and orbital computed tomography. PBMCs were isolated from about 9.2 ml of fresh peripheral blood by Ficoll-Paque density gradient centrifugation. Total RNA was extracted with Trizol reagent, and quality was checked on an Agilent 2100 Bioanalyzer. The TCR beta CDR3 regions were amplified from RNA transcripts. The TCR CDR3 was subjected to a first round of RT-PCR using the HTBI primer set and the Qiagen OneStep RT-PCR kit. The libraries were constructed in a second round of multiplex PCR and then size-selected and purified. Libraries were sequenced paired-end with 100 bp reads on an Illumina HiSeq2000. For the original study's pipeline: SOAPnuke was used to process the raw data, with reads discarded if the reads contained adapters or uncalled bases, had a mean Phred below 15, or lacked an exact constant-primer or identifier match. COPE v1.2.5 was used to merge high-quality paired reads, and clonotypes were defined as unique nucleotide sequences. Clonotypes were aligned to IMGT TRBV, TRBD and TRBJ reference segments using MiTCR v1.1. The analysis included only V-J combinations with a frequency above 0.0001, which together covered roughly 99% of the repertoires. A TCS score was defined as the ratio between F50 (clonal expansion) and ExV (chaos), using BLOSUM62-based TCRdist between CDR3 peptides within each V-J. Welch's t-statistics and random forest reduced 514 V-J features to roughly 13, which were used in a naive Bayes classifier (R e1071). The raw public data were reprocessed by TCRdb itself: fastp quality trimming at Q25, MiXCR clonotype calling, in-frame beta chains only. Records with the same CDR3 protein are collapsed into one entry carrying the most frequent genes and DNA. It is TCRdb's table, rather than the study itself, that gives the V and J calls and clone size. This sample holds hundreds of thousands of distinct CDR3 sequences; about 14% were observed only once. In total, the top ten clones hold about an eighth of the sample.

The sample is drawn from a study of T cells in Graves' hyperthyroidism and ophthalmopathy (dated by TCRdb to about 2019). Context from the whole study: Peripheral blood was sampled at the time of initial diagnosis, prior to any treatment. A discovery cohort of about a hundred patients, 43 with Graves' ophthalmopathy and about 58 with stable Graves' hyperthyroidism, was used to find distinguishing TCR V-J signatures. According to the paper, TCR Vbeta CDR3 sequencing was carried out on about 140 peripheral blood samples, which came from about 45 ophthalmopathy, 75 to 80 hyperthyroidism and roughly 17 progressor patients. Thyroid tissue and blood T-cell repertoires from six or seven Graves' hyperthyroidism patients were also compared in the study. Following sampling, methimazole starting at 30 mg daily was given to hyperthyroidism patients, and high-dose intravenous methylprednisolone was given to ophthalmopathy patients. Prospective prediction of ophthalmopathy was tested in an independent validation cohort consisting of fewer than 20 hyperthyroidism patients and around 16 patients who later progressed to ophthalmopathy. The 80 to 100 discovery patients were randomly divided into training and test sets at a 7:3 ratio.

What the research found in general, with its limitations: No statistical method was used to set the sample size in advance, and investigators knew the group allocation. In validation, progression to ophthalmopathy was predicted by the model with nearly 71% sensitivity and under 85% specificity, a median of around 5.9 months before onset. Most expanded thyroid clonotypes (frequency above 0.001) were also detected in blood, a finding suggesting that blood repertoires may reflect thyroid immune responses. Ophthalmopathy was separated from stable hyperthyroidism by a 13 V-J signature model, with over 85% sensitivity and approximately 81% specificity obtained in cross-validation and 80%/75% obtained in testing.

The receptor's source is a woman between 45 and 60 years old with Graves' ophthalmopathy. The specimen sequenced was blood.

This receptor has the CDR3 CATGLSGSSYEQYF. In nucleotides, the sequence is TGTGCCACCGGTCTTAGCGGTAGCTCCTACGAGCAGTACTTC. The chain couples TRBV7-9 to TRBJ2-7; TRBD2 is possibly the D segment (6 matching bases). The germline V gene (reference sequence) gives CDR1 as SEHNR and CDR2 as FQNEAQ. The junction carries 16 bases between V and J, which are trimmed by 10 bases and 0 bases respectively. The CDR3 starts with the cysteine, ends with the phenylalanine, and has 14 residues. CDR3 DNA is the only sequence kept; it has 42 bases, read in frame from the first base.